This TCR beta chain was identified in a study of blood T cell repertoires in COVID-19. About the study: Acute-phase and convalescent COVID-19 samples originated in the United States, Italy and Spain.

CDR3 length: 16 amino acids. From germline, CDR1 is LNHNV and CDR2 YYDKDF (reference sequence). The V end was cut by 1 base, the J end by 2 bases, with 14 bases between. Assignments of participants to cohorts depended upon their own reported clinical history. Within 2 weeks of study entry, exposed participants had contacted a PCR-confirmed or clinician-diagnosed COVID-19 case. Original handling: Amplifying reference gene primers gave estimates of nucleated cell counts. TCRdb's table, derived via immunoSEQ multiplex PCR, lists solely in-frame clones and lacks some. V, J and clone size derive from that table, while D and trimming were established from the DNA sequence. The profile shows a few hundred thousand clones, 70% to 90% of them singletons.

The chain recombines TRBV15 with TRBJ1-1, with D perhaps matching TRBD1 (5 bases). Sequencing input: PBMCs or T cells enriched from blood (not recorded which). The origin of this receptor is a woman under 30 who had been exposed to COVID-19. The CDR3 region is CATSRGRGGLNTEAFF. For the CDR3, the DNA is TGTGCCACCAGCAGAGGTCGGGGGGGGTTAAACACTGAAGCTTTCTTT.